These 9 T cell receptor beta chains were sequenced from one sample in a study of blood T cell repertoires in COVID-19. The table came from immunoSEQ multiplex PCR; TCRdb's copy has only in-frame clones and leaves some out. The sample lists more than 95,000 clones, 85% to 90% occurring once. Sequencing used peripheral blood. These receptors originate from a human donor in a cohort sampled during active COVID-19.

This sequence joins TRBV7-9 and TRBJ2-2, with 11 bases aligning to TRBD1. There are 16 residues in the CDR3. The V segment lost 2 bases and the J segment 7 bases; nucleotides outside the gene matches: 6. The germline gives CDR1 SEHNR, CDR2 FQNEAQ (reference sequence). The CDR3 loop is CASSLWTGGSHGELFF. In DNA form, the CDR3 reads TGTGCCAGCAGCTTATGGACAGGGGGCTCTCACGGGGAGCTGTTTTTT.

The V gene is TRBV29-1, the J gene TRBJ2-7; 13 nucleotides agree with TRBD2. Per the germline V gene, CDR1 is SQVTM and CDR2 is ANQGSEA. There are 15 residues in the CDR3. Trimming removed 3 bases from V and 2 bases from J; junction bases left unmatched: 4. Written as DNA, the CDR3 is TGCAGCGTTGACGGACTAGCGGGAGTAGCCTACGAGCAGTACTTC. Its translation: CSVDGLAGVAYEQYF.

The gene calls are TRBV7-8 and TRBJ2-3, with TRBD2 matching 10 bases. Trimming removed 2 bases from V and 7 bases from J; junction bases left unmatched: 15. The CDR3 runs 18 residues. Germline CDR1 reads SGHVS; CDR2 reads FQNEAQ. The CDR3 sequence: CASSLHGGGLAGDYTQYF. CDR3 in DNA: TGTGCCAGCAGCTTACACGGGGGAGGGCTAGCGGGAGACTATACGCAGTATTTT.

The CDR3 here is CASRSTGGADGYTF. DNA of the CDR3: TGTGCCAGCAGGTCTACAGGGGGCGCGGATGGCTACACCTTC. V gene TRBV5-6 combines with J gene TRBJ1-2, with TRBD1 identical over 9 bases. V lost 5 bases and J lost 6; bases outside the gene matches: 8. The V gene's germline CDR1 is SGHDT and CDR2 YYEEEE. The CDR3 has 14 residues.

V usage is TRBV5-1 and J usage is TRBJ2-7; 8 positions agree with TRBD2. This CDR3 has 16 residues. Germline V gene lookup returns CDR1 SGHRS and CDR2 YFSETQ. V shed 0 bases and J 5 bases; nucleotides not matched to a gene: 10. In nucleotides, the CDR3 is TGCGCCAGCAGCTTGGTGGGACTAGTACGAGGTAACGAGCAGTACTTC. This translates into CASSLVGLVRGNEQYF.

The V gene is TRBV5-1, the J gene TRBJ2-3; TRBD2 aligns across 7 bases. V shed 5 bases and J 2 bases; nucleotides not matched to a gene: 5. There are 14 residues in the CDR3. Germline V gene data show CDR1 as SGHRS and CDR2 as YFSETQ. CDR3 amino acids: CASRSLAVTDTQYF. DNA for the CDR3: TGCGCCAGCAGGAGTCTAGCGGTCACAGATACGCAGTATTTT.

The CDR3 bases are TGTGCCAGCAGCCCCGGGACAGGGGAGACCCAGTACTTC. This encodes CASSPGTGETQYF. The chain joins TRBV7-9 to TRBJ2-5, with 9 bases matching TRBD1. CDR1 SEHNR and CDR2 FQNEAQ come from the germline V gene (reference sequence). CDR3 size: 13 residues. J gave up 5 bases and V 5 bases, and 3 bases lay outside the gene matches.

The rearrangement uses TRBV19 and TRBJ1-3; 7 bases align to TRBD1. Trimming cost V 9 bases and J 1 base; bases outside gene matches: 3. CDR1 is LNHDA, CDR2 SQIVND, per germline (reference sequence). This CDR3 is 13 amino acids long. The CDR3 here is CASRQGSGNTIYF. The CDR3, as DNA: TGTGCCAGCAGACAGGGATCTGGAAACACCATATATTTT.

This chain links TRBV2 with TRBJ1-1; perhaps TRBD1 as D (6 bases). Germline V CDR1 and CDR2: SNHLY, FYNNEI. CDR3 length equals 13 residues. Trimming stripped 2 bases from V and 9 bases from J, with 13 bases between. The CDR3 DNA is TGTGCCAGCAGTGAAATCCGTGGACAGCAAGCTTTCTTT. It translates to CASSEIRGQQAFF.